Below are 30 T cell receptor beta chains sequenced from a single sample in a study of blood T cell repertoires in COVID-19. Libraries were prepared by immunoSEQ multiplex PCR; TCRdb keeps only in-frame clonotypes and omits some of them. The profile covers under 400,000 clones, with around 91% appearing a single time and roughly 6.8% taken by the ten largest. The sequencing sample was made of peripheral blood. The source of these receptors is a man between 18 and 35 years old with active or convalescent COVID-19.

V gene TRBV5-4 combines with J gene TRBJ2-4, with D possibly being TRBD2 (5 bases). V was cut by 4 bases and J by 1 base, with 15 bases left in between. There are 16 residues in the CDR3. CDR1 SGHNT and CDR2 YYREEE come from the germline V gene (reference sequence). In nucleotides, the CDR3 is TGTGCCAGCAGCCACTTGTTATCGGGGGCCAAAAACATTCAGTACTTC. Translating gives CASSHLLSGAKNIQYF.

The rearrangement uses TRBV5-4 and TRBJ1-1; weak D call: TRBD1 (6 bases). The CDR3 runs to 14 residues. The germline V gene has CDR1 SGHNT and CDR2 YYREEE (reference sequence). V was shortened by 3 bases and J by 3 bases, with 12 bases between the two germline ends. CDR3 amino acids: CASSSGVGDTEAFF. The CDR3 nucleotides are TGTGCCAGCAGCTCAGGGGTAGGGGACACTGAAGCTTTCTTT.

For this clone: The same CDR3 is also encoded by other DNA sequences in this sample. The J gene is TRBJ1-3, the V gene TRBV5-1; D gene ambiguous. The CDR3 contains 14 residues. The V gene's germline CDR1 is SGHRS and CDR2 YFSETQ. The V end lost 0 bases, the J end lost 0 bases, and 4 bases lay between the germline ends. For the CDR3, the DNA is TGCGCCAGCAGCTTGGCCAGCTCTGGAAACACCATATATTTT. Encoded protein: CASSLASSGNTIYF.

This clone appeared a single time. The rearrangement links TRBV27 to TRBJ2-1; 7 nucleotides align to TRBD2. V lost 2 bases to trimming and J lost 2 bases; unmatched junction nucleotides: 6. This CDR3 has 16 residues. Germline V gene sequence: CDR1 MNHEY, CDR2 SMNVEV (reference sequence). The CDR3: CASSLRGGSTYNEQFF. In DNA form, the CDR3 reads TGTGCCAGCAGTTTAAGAGGCGGGAGTACCTACAATGAGCAGTTCTTC.

The chain combines TRBV30 with TRBJ2-1; no reliable D call. The germline CDR1 and CDR2 sequences are GTSNPN and SVGIG (reference sequence). V gave up 0 bases and J gave up 6 bases, with 9 bases separating them. The CDR3 consists of 13 residues. CDR3 in amino acids: CAWSVAAPNEQFF. The CDR3 bases are TGTGCCTGGAGTGTCGCCGCGCCCAATGAGCAGTTCTTC.

This clone was seen just once. The chain is built from TRBV7-6 and TRBJ1-1; 7 nucleotides match TRBD1. Germline lookup yields CDR1 SGHVS and CDR2 FNYEAQ. This CDR3 region has 15 residues. V dropped 6 bases and J dropped 4; count of bases not matched to a gene: 11. CDR3 amino acids: CASRPSTGTTTEAFF. The CDR3 bases are TGTGCCAGCAGACCCTCGACAGGGACGACCACTGAAGCTTTCTTT.

V usage is TRBV6-5 and J usage is TRBJ2-3; 7 bases map to TRBD1. The CDR3 length is 14 residues. The germline CDR1 and CDR2 sequences are MNHEY and SVGAGI. The V segment lost 4 bases and the J segment 4 bases; nucleotides outside the gene matches: 5. As DNA, the CDR3 is TGTGCCAGCAGTTCCAACAGGGGTGCAGATACGCAGTATTTT. Protein: CASSSNRGADTQYF.

The chain carries TRBV6-5 and TRBJ2-2; no clear D gene. The length of the CDR3 is 13 residues. Trimming cost V 5 bases and J 7 bases, with 11 bases left between them. Germline V gene sequence: CDR1 MNHEY, CDR2 SVGAGI. The CDR3 DNA reads TGTGCCAGCAGTCTAGTCCGTAGCGGGGAGCTGTTTTTT. Translated: CASSLVRSGELFF.

The DNA of the CDR3 is TGCGCCAGCAGCCAAGATAGTCCGACAGGGGGCGATTCACCCCTCCACTTT. It encodes CASSQDSPTGGDSPLHF. The V gene is TRBV4-3, the J gene TRBJ1-6; 10 positions agree with TRBD1. Per germline, CDR1 LGHNA and CDR2 YSLEER. The CDR3 has 17 residues. V dropped 0 bases and J dropped 8; count of bases not matched to a gene: 7.

The V call is TRBV30, the J call TRBJ2-7, with 9 nucleotides matching TRBD1. Germline CDR1 is GTSNPN and CDR2 is SVGIG (reference sequence). The ends lost 0 bases at V and 1 base at J; junction bases unmatched: 1. This CDR3 is built from 14 residues. CDR3 in amino acids: CAWSVGTGSYEQYF. Here the CDR3 DNA reads TGTGCCTGGAGTGTAGGGACAGGGTCCTACGAGCAGTACTTC.

This sequence joins TRBV7-3 and TRBJ2-1; TRBD2 matches at 8 bases. This CDR3 comprises 17 residues. V dropped 1 base and J dropped 5; count of bases not matched to a gene: 10. The germline V gene has CDR1 SGHTA and CDR2 FQGTGA. CDR3 residues: CASSLIAGGTVDNEQFF. Here the CDR3 DNA reads TGTGCCAGCAGCTTAATTGCGGGAGGCACCGTCGACAATGAGCAGTTCTTC.

V usage is TRBV5-6 and J usage is TRBJ1-2; 9 nucleotides align to TRBD1. The V and J ends lost 5 bases and 3 bases, in that order; junction bases with no gene match: 11. Germline V gene lookup returns CDR1 SGHDT and CDR2 YYEEEE. The CDR3 extends over 16 amino acids. The CDR3: CASRQPSGTGYYGYTF. DNA of the CDR3: TGTGCCAGCAGACAACCTTCCGGGACAGGGTACTATGGCTACACCTTC.

The V gene is TRBV4-3, the J gene TRBJ2-7; 9 bases match TRBD2. The V gene end was trimmed by 1 base and the J gene end by 2 bases; junction bases not matched to a gene: 6. The germline V gene has CDR1 LGHNA and CDR2 YSLEER. The length of the CDR3 is 16 residues. The CDR3 spells CASSQGFSGGPYEQYF. CDR3 bases: TGCGCCAGCAGCCAAGGCTTTAGCGGGGGACCCTACGAGCAGTACTTC.

The rearrangement links TRBV24-1 to TRBJ1-5; weak D call: TRBD1 (6 bases). The CDR3 loop spans 13 amino acids. Trimming pared 2 bases from V and 16 bases from J, leaving 17 bases between. The germline gives CDR1 KGHDR, CDR2 SFDVKD. The CDR3 spells CATSDYPLTGLHF. As DNA, the CDR3 is TGTGCCACCAGTGATTACCCCCTAACAGGGCTTCATTTT.

V usage is TRBV7-3 and J usage is TRBJ2-3, with D possibly TRBD1 on 6 matching bases. Germline V CDR1 and CDR2: SGHTA, FQGTGA. CDR3 length equals 16 residues. Trimming shortened V by 5 bases and J by 4 bases, and 19 bases separated the two germline ends. This CDR3 is CASSLIPADSSDTQYF. DNA of the CDR3: TGTGCCAGCAGCCTAATACCCGCGGACAGTTCAGATACGCAGTATTTT.

The chain links TRBV5-1 to TRBJ1-4; 7 bases agree with TRBD1. The trim removed 3 bases at V and 7 bases at J, leaving 9 bases unmatched. Germline V gene data show CDR1 as SGHRS and CDR2 as YFSETQ. This CDR3 region has 15 residues. The CDR3 DNA follows: TGCGCCAGCAGCTCTGCAGGGGGGCCAAGTGAAAAACTGTTTTTT. Its translation: CASSSAGGPSEKLFF.

The count of this clone is one. CDR3 coding DNA: TGTGCCAGCAGCTTGTACAGCCTCCAAGAGACCCAGTACTTC. This gives the protein CASSLYSLQETQYF. This chain uses TRBV5-6 with TRBJ2-5; D is unclear. CDR3 length: 14 amino acids. Per germline, CDR1 SGHDT and CDR2 YYEEEE. V lost 1 base and J 1 base, leaving 8 bases between the germline ends.

The chain employs TRBV24-1 and TRBJ1-1, with 9 bases lining up with TRBD1. Germline CDR1 and CDR2: KGHDR and SFDVKD. V dropped 5 bases and J dropped 5; count of bases not matched to a gene: 11. This CDR3 is built from 16 residues. CDR3 region: CATSATPGQGGTEAFF. CDR3 nucleotides: TGTGCCACCAGTGCTACTCCGGGACAGGGAGGGACTGAAGCTTTCTTT.

The V call is TRBV6-5, the J call TRBJ1-5; D perhaps matches TRBD1 (5 bases). Trimming stripped 0 bases from V and 9 bases from J, with 15 bases between. This CDR3 is 15 amino acids long. From germline, CDR1 is MNHEY and CDR2 SVGAGI. CDR3 sequence: CASSYSNRGIGPQHF. CDR3 DNA sequence: TGTGCCAGCAGTTACTCTAATAGGGGAATCGGGCCCCAGCATTTT.

This chain uses TRBV18 with TRBJ1-3; maybe TRBD1 (6 bases). Trimming left V 4 bases short and J 0 bases short, with 7 bases between. From germline, CDR1 is KGHSH and CDR2 LQKENI. This CDR3 comprises 14 residues. CDR3 nucleotide sequence: TGTGCCAGCTCACTACAGGGCTCTGGAAACACCATATATTTT. Its translation is CASSLQGSGNTIYF.

In regard to this clone: Different DNA sequences within this sample yield the same CDR3. The chain recombines TRBV30 with TRBJ1-1; no clear D gene. Germline CDR1 GTSNPN, CDR2 SVGIG (reference sequence). The V gene lost 0 bases and the J gene lost 3 bases, with 11 bases spanning the gap. This CDR3 has 14 residues. CDR3 nucleotides: TGTGCCTGGAGTGTCCGGGCGGGAGACACTGAAGCTTTCTTT. It encodes CAWSVRAGDTEAFF. The variable domain in full, completed from reference TRBV30 and TRBJ1-1, reads SQTIHQWPATLVQPVGSPLSLECTVEGTSNPNLYWYRQAAGRGLQLLFYSVGIGQISSEVPQNLSASRPQDRQFILSSKKLLLSDSGFYLCAWSVRAGDTEAFFGQGTRLTVV.

Notes on this clone: The same CDR3 arises from other DNA sequences in this sample as well. The V gene is TRBV19, the J gene TRBJ1-1; D ambiguous. The V end was cut by 5 bases, the J end by 4 bases, with 8 bases between. This CDR3 is built from 12 residues. Germline V gene data show CDR1 as LNHDA and CDR2 as SQIVND (reference sequence). CDR3 nucleotide sequence: TGTGCCAGTAGTGTGGGAGGCACTGAAGCTTTCTTT. Its protein is CASSVGGTEAFF.

About this clone: The same CDR3 can be traced to other DNA sequences in this sample. The rearrangement joins TRBV19 to TRBJ1-1; the D is unclear. Germline V CDR1 and CDR2: LNHDA, SQIVND (reference sequence). This CDR3 spans 12 amino acids. V was cut by 4 bases and J by 2 bases, with 5 bases left in between. CDR3 nucleotides: TGTGCCAGTAGTACAGTAAACACTGAAGCTTTCTTT. It is translated as CASSTVNTEAFF.

The rearrangement links TRBV18 to TRBJ2-1, with D possibly being TRBD1 (5 bases). From germline, CDR1 is KGHSH and CDR2 LQKENI. The CDR3 loop spans 11 amino acids. Trimming stripped 3 bases from V and 13 bases from J, with 10 bases between. CDR3 in amino acids: CASSPGPSQFF. The CDR3 nucleotides are TGTGCCAGCTCACCGGGGCCTAGTCAGTTCTTC. The variable domain in full, completed from reference TRBV18 and TRBJ2-1, reads NAGVMQNPRHLVRRRGQEARLRCSPMKGHSHVYWYRQLPEEGLKFMVYLQKENIIDESGMPKERFSAEFPKEGPSILRIQQVVRGDSAAYFCASSPGPSQFFGPGTRLTVL.

The chain is built from TRBV12-3 or TRBV12-4 and TRBJ1-6; the D is unclear. V lost 3 bases and J 9 bases, leaving 6 bases between the germline ends. The CDR3 covers 12 residues. The CDR3: CASSFSVSPLHF. Here the CDR3 DNA reads TGTGCCAGCAGTTTTTCGGTTTCACCCCTCCACTTT.

This rearrangement joins TRBV10-3 to TRBJ2-1; 9 positions agree with TRBD2. Germline V lookup: CDR1 ENHRY, CDR2 SYGVKD. CDR3 length equals 16 residues. Losses at the gene ends were 7 bases for V and 0 bases for J; bases not matched to a gene: 7. CDR3 sequence reads: CAIKASGASSYNEQFF. The CDR3 DNA sequence: TGTGCCATCAAAGCTAGCGGGGCGAGCTCCTACAATGAGCAGTTCTTC.

This clone was recorded only once. The rearrangement links TRBV7-2 to TRBJ2-7; 11 bases line up with TRBD1. The ends lost 1 base at V and 6 bases at J; junction bases unmatched: 5. The CDR3 runs to 15 residues. The germline V gene encodes CDR1 SGHTA and CDR2 FQGNSA. In DNA, the CDR3 is TGTGCCAGCAGCTTAGTTGGGACAGGGGGGCGCGAGCAGTACTTC. Its translation is CASSLVGTGGREQYF.

Regarding this clone: The junction and the germline gene differ at one end; a read error may be behind it. J is TRBJ1-5 and V is TRBV7-9, with no clear D. CDR3 length equals 12 residues. CDR1 and CDR2 from the germline V gene are SEHNR and FQNEAQ (reference sequence). The CDR3 bases are TGTGCCAGCAGCCTAGCGGAGGCGCCCCAGCATTTT. As protein: CASSLAEAPQHF.

This chain connects TRBV11-1 to TRBJ2-7, with D perhaps TRBD2 (5 bases). The CDR3 is 15 amino acids. The germline V and J ends were trimmed by 0 bases and 0 bases, with 9 bases remaining between them. Per germline, CDR1 SGHAT and CDR2 FQDESV (reference sequence). The CDR3 reads CASSLASVSSYEQYF. The DNA for the CDR3 is TGTGCCAGCAGCTTAGCTAGCGTTAGCTCCTACGAGCAGTACTTC.

This chain links TRBV11-2 with TRBJ2-1, with TRBD2 matching 14 bases. Trimming took 3 bases from V and 3 from J; bases not matched to a gene: 7. The CDR3 sequence is 18 residues long. CDR1 and CDR2 (germline): SGHAT, FQNNGV. The CDR3 sequence is CASSFAGLAGGLYNEQFF. The CDR3 DNA sequence: TGTGCCAGCAGCTTCGCTGGACTAGCGGGGGGACTCTACAATGAGCAGTTCTTC.